The source of this TCR beta chain is a study of molecular identifiers for immune sequencing clone quantification. Study-wide context: Replicate experiments took RNA from around 18,000 or 91,000 naive CD8 cells, divided it five ways and sequenced four.

Ten or more counts support this clonotype. Methods described previously were used for bulk TCR libraries, and listed TCR primers were applied. One entry per CDR3 protein, called by TCRdb with MiXCR from the PCR reads. The sample lists nearly 650,000 distinct CDR3 sequences; roughly 25% were seen once. The V gene's germline CDR1 is SGHAT and CDR2 FQNNGV. V lost 5 bases to trimming and J lost 3 bases, with 16 bases between them. The CDR3 totals 15 residues. The sequence was obtained from a human donor in good health. Some libraries in this study had Jurkat cell RNA spiked in. The chain has TRBV11-2 and TRBJ1-1; tentatively, D is TRBD1 (6 bases). Material for sequencing was naive CD8+ T cells from blood, with Jurkat cell RNA spiked in. Subset reported: FACS-sorted CD8+CD4-CCR7+CD45RA+ naive T cells. CDR3 amino acids: CASSIGGGRDTEAFF. In DNA, the CDR3 is TGTGCCAGCAGCATAGGTGGGGGGCGCGACACTGAAGCTTTCTTT.